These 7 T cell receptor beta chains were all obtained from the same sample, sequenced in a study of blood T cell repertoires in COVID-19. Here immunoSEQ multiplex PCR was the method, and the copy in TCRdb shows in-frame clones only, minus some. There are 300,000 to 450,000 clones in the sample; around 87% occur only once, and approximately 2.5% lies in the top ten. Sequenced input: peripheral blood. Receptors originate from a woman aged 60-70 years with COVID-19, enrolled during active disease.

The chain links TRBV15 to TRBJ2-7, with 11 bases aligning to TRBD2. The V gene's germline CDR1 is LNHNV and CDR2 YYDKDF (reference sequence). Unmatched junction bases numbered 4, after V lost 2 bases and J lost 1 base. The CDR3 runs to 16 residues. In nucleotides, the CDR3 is TGTGCCACCAGCAGACCTACTAGCGGGGGATCCTACGAGCAGTACTTC. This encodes CATSRPTSGGSYEQYF.

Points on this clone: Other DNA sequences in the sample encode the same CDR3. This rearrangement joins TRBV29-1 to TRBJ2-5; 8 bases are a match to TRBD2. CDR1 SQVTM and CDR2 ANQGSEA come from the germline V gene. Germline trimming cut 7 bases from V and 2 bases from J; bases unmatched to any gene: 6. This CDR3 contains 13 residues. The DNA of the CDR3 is TGCAGCGGTGAGCGGGGGCCGCAAGAGACCCAGTACTTC. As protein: CSGERGPQETQYF.

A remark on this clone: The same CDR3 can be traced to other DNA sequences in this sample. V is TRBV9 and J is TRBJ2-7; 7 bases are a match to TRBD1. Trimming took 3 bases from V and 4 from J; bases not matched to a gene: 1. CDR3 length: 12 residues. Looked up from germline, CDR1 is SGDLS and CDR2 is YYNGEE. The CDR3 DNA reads TGTGCCAGCAGCGGACAGGGTTACGAGCAGTACTTC. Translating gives CASSGQGYEQYF.

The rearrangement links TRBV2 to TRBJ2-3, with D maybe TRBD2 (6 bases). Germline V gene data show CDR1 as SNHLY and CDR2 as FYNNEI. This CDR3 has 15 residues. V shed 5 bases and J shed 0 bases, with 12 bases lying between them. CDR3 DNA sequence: TGTGCCAGCAGTCCCGCAGGGACTAGCACAGATACGCAGTATTTT. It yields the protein CASSPAGTSTDTQYF.

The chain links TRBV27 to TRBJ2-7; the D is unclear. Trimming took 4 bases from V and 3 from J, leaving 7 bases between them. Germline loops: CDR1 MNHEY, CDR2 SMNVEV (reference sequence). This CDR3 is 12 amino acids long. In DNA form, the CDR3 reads TGTGCCAGCAGTTCCCCGGGCTACGAGCAGTACTTC. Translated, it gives CASSSPGYEQYF.

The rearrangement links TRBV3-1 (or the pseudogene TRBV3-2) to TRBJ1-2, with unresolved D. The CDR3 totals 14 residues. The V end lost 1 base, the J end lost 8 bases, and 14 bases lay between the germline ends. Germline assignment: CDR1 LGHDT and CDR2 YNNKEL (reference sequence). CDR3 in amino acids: CASSQGRDPWGYTF. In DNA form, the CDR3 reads TGTGCCAGCAGCCAAGGGCGGGATCCCTGGGGCTACACCTTC.

In nucleotides, the CDR3 is TGTGCCAGCAGCCAAGAGGGACTAGCGGGGGAAATTTCCTACGAGCAGTACTTC. Encoded protein: CASSQEGLAGEISYEQYF. This chain uses TRBV4-2 with TRBJ2-7; 14 bases line up with TRBD2. Looked up from germline, CDR1 is LGHNA and CDR2 is YNFKEQ. This CDR3 is 18 amino acids long. V shed 0 bases, J shed 1 base, and the junction held 5 bases outside the gene matches.